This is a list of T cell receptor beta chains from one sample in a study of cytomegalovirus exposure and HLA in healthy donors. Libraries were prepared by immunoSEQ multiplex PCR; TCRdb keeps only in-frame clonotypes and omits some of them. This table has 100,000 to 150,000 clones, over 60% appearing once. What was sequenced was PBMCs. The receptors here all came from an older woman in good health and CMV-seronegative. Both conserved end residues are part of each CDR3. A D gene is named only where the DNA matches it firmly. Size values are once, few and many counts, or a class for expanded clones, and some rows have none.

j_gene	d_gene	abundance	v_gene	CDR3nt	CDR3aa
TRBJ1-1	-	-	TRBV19	TGTGCCAGTAGTGGGATGGGGAGAGCTTTCTTT	CASSGMGRAFF
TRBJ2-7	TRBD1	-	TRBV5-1	TGCGCCAGCAGCCCCCGGGACAGGGGTTCCTACGAGCAGTACTTC	CASSPRDRGSYEQYF
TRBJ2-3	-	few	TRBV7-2	TGTGCCAGCAGCTTAGGTCCTAGATTCACAGATACGCAGTATTTT	CASSLGPRFTDTQYF
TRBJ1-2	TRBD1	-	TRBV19	TGTGCCAGTAGTTTTCGGACAGGGGGCTATGGCTACACCTTC	CASSFRTGGYGYTF
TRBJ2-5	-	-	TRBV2	TGTGCCAGCAGTGAACGCGGAATGGGAGAGACCCAGTACTTC	CASSERGMGETQYF
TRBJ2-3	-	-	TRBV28	TGTGCCAGCAGTTTAAGTTTGACAGCCCTCACAGATACGCAGTATTTT	CASSLSLTALTDTQYF
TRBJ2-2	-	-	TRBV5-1	TGCGCCAGCAGCTACAAACAGTACACCGGGGAGCTGTTTTTT	CASSYKQYTGELFF
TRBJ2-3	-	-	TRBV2	TGTGCCAGCCCGAGGGGGAGGGCGGGATCTAGCTCAGATACGCAGTATTTT	CASPRGRAGSSSDTQYF
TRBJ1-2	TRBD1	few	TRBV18	TGTGCCAGCTCACCCCCGACAGGGGGTGGTAATGGCTACACCTTC	CASSPPTGGGNGYTF
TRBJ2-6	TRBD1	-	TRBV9	TGTGCCAGCAGCGTAGCGGGGGACAGGGTCCATGGGGCCAACGTCCTGACTTTC	CASSVAGDRVHGANVLTF
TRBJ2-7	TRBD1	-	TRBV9	TGTGCCAGCAGCGTAGAGGACAGGGGGACCTACGAGCAGTACTTC	CASSVEDRGTYEQYF
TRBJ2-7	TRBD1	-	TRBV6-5	TGTGCCAGCAGTTACTCGGGACAGCACTACGAGCAGTACTTC	CASSYSGQHYEQYF
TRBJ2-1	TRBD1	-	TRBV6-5	TGTGCCGTTACGGACAGGTTTGAGCAGTTCTTC	CAVTDRFEQFF
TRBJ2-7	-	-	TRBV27	TGTGCCAGCAGTCCGCCGAGTATTGGCGGGGCGCGCTCCTACGAGCAGTACTTC	CASSPPSIGGARSYEQYF
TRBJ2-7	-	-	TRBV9	TGTGCCAGCAGCTTAACACAGCAGGGAGAGCAGTACTTC	CASSLTQQGEQYF
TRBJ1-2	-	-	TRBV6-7	TGTGCCAGCAGTTTAGGCGGGACGGCGATCTCGGGGGATGGCTATACCTTC	CASSLGGTAISGDGYTF
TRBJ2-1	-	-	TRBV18	TGTGCCAGCTCACCGTTTAGTGGTAGCGGTTCCTACAATGAGCAGTTCTTC	CASSPFSGSGSYNEQFF
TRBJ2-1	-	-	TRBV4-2	TGTGCCAGCAGCCAACTGAATGAGCAGTTCTTC	CASSQLNEQFF
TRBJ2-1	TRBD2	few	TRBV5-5	TGTGCCAGCAGCTTAGTCGGGAGGTCGAATGAGCAGTTCTTC	CASSLVGRSNEQFF
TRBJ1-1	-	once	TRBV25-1	TGTGCCAGCAGGGGAGATAGCACTGAGGCTTTCTTT	CASRGDSTEAFF
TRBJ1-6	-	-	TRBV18	TGTGCCAGCTCACCGGACAGAGGAGGTGGTTCACCCCTCCACTTT	CASSPDRGGGSPLHF
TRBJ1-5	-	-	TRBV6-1	TGTGCCAGCAGCGCAGACAGGTCGTGGCAGCCCCAGCATTTT	CASSADRSWQPQHF
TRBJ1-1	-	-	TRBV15	TGTGCCACCAGCAGCTCCCCCCAGACGGGGAACACTGAAGCTTTCTTT	CATSSSPQTGNTEAFF
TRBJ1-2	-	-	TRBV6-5	TGTGCCAGCAGTTCTATGGGGGGGAACTATGGCTACACCTTC	CASSSMGGNYGYTF
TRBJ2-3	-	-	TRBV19	TGTGCCAGTAGCACACAGGTCCTACTCCCAGATACGCAGTATTTT	CASSTQVLLPDTQYF
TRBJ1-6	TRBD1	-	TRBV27	TGTGCCAGCAGCCGCCAGGGGGCTAATTCACCCCTCCACTTT	CASSRQGANSPLHF
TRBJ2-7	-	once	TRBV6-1	TGTGCCAGCAGTGAACGGTGGCAGGGGTACGAGCAGTACTTC	CASSERWQGYEQYF
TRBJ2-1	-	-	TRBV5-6	TGTGCCAGCAGCTTGGGACAGACCTACAATGAGCAGTTCTTC	CASSLGQTYNEQFF
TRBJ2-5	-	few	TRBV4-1	TGCGCCAGCAGCCAAGCATCAGAACAAGAGACCCAGTACTTC	CASSQASEQETQYF
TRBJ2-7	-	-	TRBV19	TGTGCCAGTAGTCCAACAGTCTCCTACGAGCAGTACTTC	CASSPTVSYEQYF
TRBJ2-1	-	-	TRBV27	TGTGCCAGCAGTGGCGCTAGGGGGGGTAATGAGCAGTTCTTC	CASSGARGGNEQFF
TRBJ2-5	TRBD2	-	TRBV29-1	TGCAGCGCCAGTCTGGGGGGGAACCAAGAGACCCAGTACTTC	CSASLGGNQETQYF
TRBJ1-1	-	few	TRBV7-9	TGTGCCAGCAGCGGGACGGGAGGTAAAGCTTTCTTT	CASSGTGGKAFF
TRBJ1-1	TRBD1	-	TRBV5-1	TGCGCCAGCAGCTCCTGGACAGGTATGAACACTGAAGCTTTCTTT	CASSSWTGMNTEAFF
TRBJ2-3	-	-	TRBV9	TGTGCCAGCAGCGTAGTCGAGGTAGGAGCAGATACGCAGTATTTT	CASSVVEVGADTQYF
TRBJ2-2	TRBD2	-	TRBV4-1	TGCGCCAGCAGCGGGATGGGACTAGAACGCACCGGGGAGCTGTTTTTT	CASSGMGLERTGELFF
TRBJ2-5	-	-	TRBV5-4	TGTGCCAGCAGCTTGGGTAGCTACCAAGAGACCCAGTACTTC	CASSLGSYQETQYF
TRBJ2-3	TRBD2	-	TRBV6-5	TGTGCCAGCAGTTACACCCTAGCGGGAGGGCCAGATACGCAGTATTTT	CASSYTLAGGPDTQYF
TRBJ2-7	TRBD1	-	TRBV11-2	TGTGCCAGCAGCACCCGGGACAGGGGGAGAGGTGAGCAGTACTTC	CASSTRDRGRGEQYF
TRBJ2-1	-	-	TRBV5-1	TGCGCCAGCAGCTTGCAGTACGTTGGGGAGAATGAGCAGTTCTTC	CASSLQYVGENEQFF
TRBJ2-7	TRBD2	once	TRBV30	TGTGCCTGGACTAGCGGGGGTCATTACTACGAGCAGTACTTC	CAWTSGGHYYEQYF
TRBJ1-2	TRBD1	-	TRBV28	TGTGCCAGCAGTTCGACCCTACAGGGGGCTTATGGCTACACCTTC	CASSSTLQGAYGYTF
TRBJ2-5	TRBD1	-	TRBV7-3	TGTGCCAGCAGCTTACTCGGCAGGGGGCGGGGTGGGGAGACCCAGTACTTC	CASSLLGRGRGGETQYF
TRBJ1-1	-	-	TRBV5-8	TGTGCCAGCAGCTGGGGGGGGCAGAGCACTGAAGCTTTCTTT	CASSWGGQSTEAFF
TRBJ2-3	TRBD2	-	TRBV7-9	TGTGCCAACAGCCCCTATAGCGGGAGGGCCACAGATACGCAGTATTTT	CANSPYSGRATDTQYF